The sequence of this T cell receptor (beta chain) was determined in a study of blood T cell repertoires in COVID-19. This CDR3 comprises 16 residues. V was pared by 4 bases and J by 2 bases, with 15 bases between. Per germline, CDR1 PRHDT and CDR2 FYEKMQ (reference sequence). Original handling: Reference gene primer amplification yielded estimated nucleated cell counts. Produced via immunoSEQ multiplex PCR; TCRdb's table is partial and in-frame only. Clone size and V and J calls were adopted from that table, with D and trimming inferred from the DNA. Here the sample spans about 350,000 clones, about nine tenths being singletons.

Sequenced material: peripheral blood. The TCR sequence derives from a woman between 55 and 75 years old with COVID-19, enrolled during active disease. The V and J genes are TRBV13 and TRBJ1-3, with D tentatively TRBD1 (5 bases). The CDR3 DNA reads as TGTGCCAGCAGCTCGAGAAAAAGGGGTCCTGGAAACACCATATATTTT. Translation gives CASSSRKRGPGNTIYF.